Listed here is a single TCR beta chain. Its antigen is still unknown. The sample originates from a study of cytomegalovirus exposure and HLA in healthy donors. Study-level results: Altogether, some 170 TCR beta chains were recorded as cytomegalovirus-associated. Usually a TCR sequence was rare, but some public TCRs were found in many donors.

Losses at the gene ends were 3 bases for V and 4 bases for J; bases not matched to a gene: 6. Germline CDR1 MGHRA, CDR2 YSYEKL. This CDR3 has 15 amino acids. Sequencing used immunoSEQ multiplex PCR; TCRdb keeps in-frame clones, though not all of them. The data hold 220,000 or so clones, with 75% to 90% observed a single time. This chain connects TRBV4-1 to TRBJ1-5, with TRBD1 matching 7 bases. The receptor's source is a woman aged 25 to 39 in good health and CMV-seropositive. The specimen sequenced was PBMCs. The CDR3 here is CASSHNHRGNQPQHF. CDR3 DNA sequence: TGCGCCAGCAGCCACAATCACAGGGGAAATCAGCCCCAGCATTTT.